The TCR beta chain under discussion was sequenced for a study of blood T cell repertoires in COVID-19. The wider study: Some COVID-19 samples were acute and others convalescent; all came from the United States, Italy and Spain. The analysed material was cDNA or gDNA that came from T cells, B-cell-depleted T cells, or PBMCs.

Trimming left V 2 bases short and J 0 bases short, with 20 bases between. The CDR3 covers 19 residues. Germline-derived CDR1 and CDR2 are KGHSH and LQKENI. How the authors handled the data: Amplification from reference gene primers served as the basis for estimated nucleated cell counts. Only in-frame clones appear in the TCRdb table, and some are missing; sequencing was by immunoSEQ multiplex PCR. V and J calls plus clone size are reproduced from that table; the DNA served to infer D and trimming. Of 300,000 or so clones in the sample, just under 85% were seen once. This sequence joins TRBV18 and TRBJ2-4; D is perhaps TRBD1 (6 bases). This TCR was recovered from a woman between 50 and 59 years old with active or convalescent COVID-19. Sequenced sample: peripheral blood. This CDR3 is CASSPTRSGAVLAKNIQYF. CDR3 nucleotides: TGTGCCAGCTCACCAACCCGGTCAGGGGCCGTTCTAGCCAAAAACATTCAGTACTTC.